This record concerns one T cell receptor beta chain sequence. As handled by the study authors: Reference gene primers were amplified, and this amplification served to estimate nucleated cell counts. Method: immunoSEQ multiplex PCR; TCRdb's copy keeps in-frame clones and lacks some. V, J and clone size were drawn from that table, and D and trimming were deduced from the DNA. The top ten clones hold under 5.5% of a sample with under 300,000 clones, about 80% of them seen once. These data belong to a study of blood T cell repertoires in COVID-19. Turning to the study itself: The United States, Italy and Spain provided the acute and convalescent COVID-19 samples. PBMCs, B-cell-depleted T cells, or T cells provided the cDNA or gDNA that made up the material.

The CDR3 extends over 13 amino acids. With 0 bases removed from V and 4 bases from J, the gap between germline ends came to 7 bases. Germline CDR1 and CDR2: KGHSH and LQKENI. The specimen was peripheral blood. The sequence was collected from an elderly woman with active or convalescent COVID-19. V is TRBV18 and J is TRBJ2-7; D gene ambiguous. The CDR3 region has the DNA TGTGCCAGCTCACCACCGGAGAATTACGAGCAGTACTTC. Translated: CASSPPENYEQYF.